The next 9 T cell receptor beta chains were all read from a single sample in a study of regulatory T cells in long-lasting Graves disease. The time point was: newly diagnosed GD, antithyroid drugs for less than 3 months. Extracted PBMC RNA gave rise to the TCR library. Building the TCR beta libraries relied on iRepertoire HTBI primers, and CDR3 regions underwent Arm-PCR. TCRdb analysed the multiplex PCR reads with MiXCR anew, one entry per CDR3 protein. The sample has some 460,000 distinct CDR3 sequences, 15% to 20% seen once. A further study also used this sample, focusing on T cells in Graves' hyperthyroidism and ophthalmopathy.

The sequences come from peripheral blood mononuclear cells (PBMCs), collected at new diagnosis, from a patient treated with antithyroid drugs. These receptors originate from a man aged 40-49 years with Graves disease.

This clonotype was counted ten times or more. The gene calls are TRBV5-8 and TRBJ1-2; tentatively, D is TRBD1 (5 bases). V lost 1 base, J lost 0 bases, and 10 bases lay in between. The CDR3 runs 15 residues. Germline loops: CDR1 SGHTS, CDR2 YDEGEE. For the CDR3, the DNA is TGTGCCAGCAGCTTGTTGCAGGGCCCTAACTATGGCTACACCTTC. Amino acids: CASSLLQGPNYGYTF. Full variable domain (outside the CDR3, taken from reference TRBV5-8 and TRBJ1-2): EAGVTQSPTHLIKTRGQQATLRCSPISGHTSVYWYQQALGLGLQFLLWYDEGEERNRGNFPPRFSGRQFPNYSSELNVNALELEDSALYLCASSLLQGPNYGYTFGSGTRLTVV.

V gene TRBV2 combines with J gene TRBJ1-5, with D possibly TRBD1 on 6 matching bases. This CDR3 is built from 15 residues. V shed 6 bases and J shed 4 bases, with 16 bases lying between them. Per germline, CDR1 SNHLY and CDR2 FYNNEI. CDR3 residues: CASSLEGGPNQPQHF. The CDR3 DNA follows: TGTGCCAGCAGCTTAGAAGGGGGACCGAATCAGCCCCAGCATTTT.

This clonotype was seen more than once but under ten times. This chain links TRBV5-1 with TRBJ2-1; D is uncertain. From germline, CDR1 is SGHRS and CDR2 YFSETQ. The V and J ends lost 0 bases and 1 base respectively, with 11 bases between them. The CDR3 loop spans 16 amino acids. The CDR3: CASSLAGEKSYNEQFF. The CDR3 DNA reads as TGCGCCAGCAGCTTGGCTGGTGAGAAGTCCTACAATGAGCAGTTCTTC.

This clonotype was detected many times. The chain couples TRBV27 to TRBJ2-1; no reliable D call. Germline V gene data show CDR1 as MNHEY and CDR2 as SMNVEV (reference sequence). The CDR3 is made up of 13 amino acids. Trimming cost V 2 bases and J 3 bases, with 5 bases left between them. CDR3 sequence reads: CASSLQIYNEQFF. The DNA for the CDR3 is TGTGCCAGCAGTTTACAGATCTACAATGAGCAGTTCTTC.

J is TRBJ2-7 and V is TRBV28; D is perhaps TRBD2 (5 bases). Germline V gene sequence: CDR1 MDHEN, CDR2 SYDVKM. The CDR3 runs 16 residues. Trimming removed 3 bases at V and 3 bases at J, with 18 bases between. The CDR3 region has the DNA TGTGCCAGCAGTTTCACGCTAGCAAACCTTAACTACGAGCAGTACTTC. This codes for CASSFTLANLNYEQYF.

V gene TRBV29-1 combines with J gene TRBJ2-1; D remains unclear. V was cut by 5 bases and J by 7 bases, with 6 bases left in between. This CDR3 has 10 residues. CDR1 and CDR2 from the germline V gene are SQVTM and ANQGSEA. For the CDR3, the DNA is TGCAGCGTTAGGGATAATGAGCAGTTCTTC. Protein sequence: CSVRDNEQFF.

V gene TRBV7-6 combines with J gene TRBJ1-6; D might be TRBD1 (5 bases). The CDR3 sequence is 16 residues long. V was trimmed by 0 bases and J by 5 bases, leaving 11 bases between them. Germline-derived CDR1 and CDR2 are SGHVS and FNYEAQ. CDR3: CASSLAVGLHNSPLHF. DNA of the CDR3: TGTGCCAGCAGCTTAGCGGTGGGGCTACATAATTCACCCCTCCACTTT. Together with reference TRBV7-6 and TRBJ1-6, the CDR3 gives the full variable domain: GAGVSQSPRYKVTKRGQDVALRCDPISGHVSLYWYRQALGQGPEFLTYFNYEAQQDKSGLPNDRFSAERPEGSISTLTIQRTEQRDSAMYRCASSLAVGLHNSPLHFGNGTRLTVT.

This clonotype was picked up many times. This chain uses TRBV10-3 with TRBJ2-1; 10 bases are shared with TRBD2. Germline V gives CDR1 ENHRY, CDR2 SYGVKD. This CDR3 region has 16 residues. Trimming at V came to 5 bases and at J to 1 base, leaving 5 bases not matched to a gene. CDR3 region: CAISPLAGGSYNEQFF. CDR3 nucleotides: TGTGCCATCAGTCCCTTAGCGGGAGGATCCTACAATGAGCAGTTCTTC.

This clonotype has ten or more counts. The chain uses TRBV2 and TRBJ2-1, with unresolved D. The V and J ends lost 3 bases and 4 bases respectively, with 13 bases between them. Germline V lookup: CDR1 SNHLY, CDR2 FYNNEI. The CDR3 extends over 15 amino acids. This CDR3 reads CASSDFTGLYNEQFF. The CDR3 nucleotides are TGTGCCAGCAGTGATTTCACTGGCCTATACAATGAGCAGTTCTTC.